This T cell receptor (beta chain) was sequenced in a study of T cells in Graves' hyperthyroidism and ophthalmopathy. Investigators excluded patients with uncontrolled infection, other autoimmune disease, pregnancy or lactation. Diagnostic decisions used clinical symptoms, serum thyroxine and TRAb, thyroid ultrasound and orbital computed tomography. Researchers amplified the TCR beta CDR3 regions from RNA transcripts. The HTBI primer set was used in a first-round RT-PCR of the TCR CDR3. A single record per CDR3 protein comes from TCRdb applying MiXCR to the multiplex PCR reads. Counted here are 300,000 to 400,000 distinct CDR3 sequences, around 13% occurring once; the ten biggest clones make up 9.5% to 12%. The CDR3 totals 14 residues. V lost 4 bases and J lost 1; bases outside the gene matches: 0. Germline CDR1 SQVTM, CDR2 ANQGSEA. This clonotype was seen many times.

The sequence came from an older woman with Graves' hyperthyroidism. Sample: blood. The rearrangement uses TRBV29-1 and TRBJ2-3; TRBD2 matches at 12 bases. The CDR3: CSVGLAGGTDTQYF. Here the CDR3 DNA reads TGCAGCGTTGGACTAGCGGGAGGCACAGATACGCAGTATTTT.